Below are 23 T cell receptor beta chains sequenced from a single sample in a study of CD8+ T cells in alopecia areata. Treatment specified: oral pan-JAK inhibitor, 5-10 mg twice daily. Extraction and reverse transcription of RNA yielded cDNA as the sequencing template. Profiling relied on immunoSEQ multiplex PCR, and the TCRdb table lists in-frame clones only, not all of them. There are 110,000 or so clones in the sample; around 54% occur only once, and 3% to 4% lies in the top ten. Sequences were derived from CD4+ T cells sorted from blood, sampled at week 24, from a patient treated with tofacitinib. Receptors were obtained from a human donor with alopecia areata.

This chain connects TRBV27 to TRBJ1-5; no clear D gene. The CDR3 runs 13 residues. Germline values: CDR1 MNHEY, CDR2 SMNVEV (reference sequence). The germline V and J ends were trimmed by 4 bases and 6 bases, with 10 bases remaining between them. This CDR3 reads CASSWGGGQPQHF. CDR3 DNA: TGTGCCAGCAGTTGGGGAGGAGGTCAGCCCCAGCATTTT.

This chain links TRBV11-3 with TRBJ2-5; possible D gene TRBD2, 6 bases. From germline, CDR1 is SGHNT and CDR2 YENEEA. Trimming shortened V by 5 bases and J by 5 bases, and 12 bases separated the two germline ends. This CDR3 has 13 residues. The CDR3 sequence is CASSPGVGETQYF. The CDR3 DNA sequence: TGTGCCAGCAGCCCGGGGGTAGGGGAGACCCAGTACTTC.

This clone was seen more than once but under ten times. The chain recombines TRBV27 with TRBJ1-6, with D perhaps matching TRBD1 (5 bases). This CDR3 is 13 amino acids long. Germline assignment: CDR1 MNHEY and CDR2 SMNVEV (reference sequence). V lost 5 bases to trimming and J lost 13 bases, with 15 bases between them. The CDR3 sequence: CASSLQHRSPLHF. CDR3 DNA: TGTGCCAGCAGTCTCCAACACAGGTCCCCCCTCCACTTT.

The gene calls are TRBV7-2 and TRBJ2-3; D perhaps matches TRBD2 (6 bases). V lost 3 bases and J 6 bases, leaving 7 bases between the germline ends. Germline assignment: CDR1 SGHTA and CDR2 FQGNSA. The CDR3 spans 12 residues. Here the CDR3 reads CASSFTSDTQYF. CDR3 bases: TGTGCCAGCAGCTTCACTAGCGATACGCAGTATTTT.

This clone was picked up a small number of times. This chain links TRBV30 with TRBJ1-4, with D possibly being TRBD1 (6 bases). Germline assignment: CDR1 GTSNPN and CDR2 SVGIG (reference sequence). This CDR3 comprises 14 residues. The V and J ends lost 2 bases and 5 bases respectively, with 12 bases between them. The CDR3 coding sequence is TGTGCCTGGAGTCTAGGGGGAATAAATGAAAAACTGTTTTTT. Its protein product is CAWSLGGINEKLFF.

This chain uses TRBV5-4 with TRBJ2-3; 9 bases align to TRBD2. Germline-derived CDR1 and CDR2 are SGHNT and YYREEE (reference sequence). Losses at the gene ends were 0 bases for V and 1 base for J; bases not matched to a gene: 3. This CDR3 is built from 16 residues. The CDR3 coding sequence is TGTGCCAGCAGCTTGGCTAGCGGGATGGGCACAGATACGCAGTATTTT. Its protein is CASSLASGMGTDTQYF.

Only a few counts were recorded for this clone. This chain joins TRBV29-1 and TRBJ2-5, with 7 bases identical to TRBD1. Germline-derived CDR1 and CDR2 are SQVTM and ANQGSEA. V lost 1 base, J lost 4 bases, and 6 bases stayed unmatched. The CDR3 has 14 residues. The CDR3 loop reads CSVEARTGGETQYF. For the CDR3, the DNA is TGCAGCGTTGAAGCCCGGACAGGCGGAGAGACCCAGTACTTC. Full variable domain (missing parts from reference TRBV29-1 and TRBJ2-5): SAVISQKPSRDICQRGTSLTIQCQVDSQVTMMFWYRQQPGQSLTLIATANQGSEATYESGFVIDKFPISRPNLTFSTLTVSNMSPEDSSIYLCSVEARTGGETQYFGPGTRLLVL.

This sequence joins TRBV5-6 and TRBJ1-6; D perhaps matches TRBD1 (5 bases). The length of the CDR3 is 14 residues. The V end was cut by 0 bases, the J end by 10 bases, with 11 bases between. Germline V gives CDR1 SGHDT, CDR2 YYEEEE. CDR3 bases: TGTGCCAGCAGCTTGGGTCAGGGTTTATCACCCCTCCACTTT. This gives the protein CASSLGQGLSPLHF.

The chain carries TRBV2 and TRBJ1-5, with D possibly TRBD1 on 5 matching bases. CDR1 is SNHLY and CDR2 is FYNNEI in the germline V gene. Deletions cut 2 bases from V and 1 base from J, with 12 bases between. The CDR3 sequence is 16 residues long. CDR3: CASSEQGAASNQPQHF. The CDR3 DNA reads TGTGCCAGCAGTGAACAGGGTGCGGCGAGCAATCAGCCCCAGCATTTT.

This clone was counted a few times. V is TRBV2 and J is TRBJ2-5, with 9 bases matching TRBD2. The CDR3 totals 15 residues. J was trimmed by 5 bases and V by 1 base; bases with no gene match: 5. Looked up from germline, CDR1 is SNHLY and CDR2 is FYNNEI. DNA for the CDR3: TGTGCCAGCAGTGAAGAGCGGGGGGCCAGGGAGACCCAGTACTTC. It is translated as CASSEERGARETQYF.

The J gene is TRBJ1-1, the V gene TRBV11-2, with D possibly TRBD1 on 5 matching bases. V dropped 2 bases and J dropped 1 base, with 8 bases sitting between them. This CDR3 comprises 14 residues. Germline CDR1 reads SGHAT; CDR2 reads FQNNGV. CDR3 protein: CASSLRGGNTEAFF. The CDR3, as DNA: TGTGCCAGCAGCTTAAGGGGTGGGAACACTGAAGCTTTCTTT.

V gene TRBV4-3 combines with J gene TRBJ2-2, with 7 nucleotides matching TRBD1. Germline V gene sequence: CDR1 LGHNA, CDR2 YSLEER. The CDR3 has 17 residues. After removal of 0 bases from V and 2 bases from J, the junction contained 6 bases not matched to a gene. The CDR3 spells CASSQEMNRGNTGELFF. In DNA form, the CDR3 reads TGCGCCAGCAGCCAAGAAATGAACAGGGGAAACACCGGGGAGCTGTTTTTT.

The genes are TRBV5-4 and TRBJ1-1; D remains ambiguous. CDR1 SGHNT and CDR2 YYREEE come from the germline V gene (reference sequence). The CDR3 has 15 residues. Trimming took off 0 bases at V and 0 bases at J, with 9 bases between the two ends. The CDR3 region is CASSLDPTMNTEAFF. CDR3 nucleotide sequence: TGTGCCAGCAGCTTGGATCCCACGATGAACACTGAAGCTTTCTTT.

The J gene is TRBJ2-5, the V gene TRBV23-1, with D hard to call. TRBV23-1 is known as an ORF, though its function is uncertain. Trimming took 2 bases from V and 5 from J, leaving 9 bases between them. This CDR3 is built from 13 residues. In DNA form, the CDR3 reads TGCGCCAGCAGTCAAGAACCTATGGAGACCCAGTACTTC. Encoded protein: CASSQEPMETQYF.

The chain uses TRBV14 and TRBJ2-5; D possibly corresponds to TRBD2 (6 bases). Per the germline V gene, CDR1 is SGHDN and CDR2 is FVKESK. The CDR3 is 13 residues long. Trimming stripped 5 bases from V and 4 bases from J, with 11 bases between. The CDR3 sequence: CASSSPLAETQYF. The CDR3 DNA is TGTGCCAGCAGCTCACCACTAGCAGAGACCCAGTACTTC.

The CDR3, as DNA: TGCAGCGTTGAGAGGGCCTTCTCCTATAATTCACCCCTCCACTTT. The encoded protein is CSVERAFSYNSPLHF. This chain joins TRBV29-1 and TRBJ1-6; D is unresolved. The CDR3 sequence is 15 residues long. CDR1 SQVTM and CDR2 ANQGSEA come from the germline V gene. The V gene lost 3 bases and the J gene lost 0 bases, with 9 bases spanning the gap.

This clone was seen only a few times. V usage is TRBV2 and J usage is TRBJ1-5, with 7 bases lining up with TRBD1. This CDR3 spans 13 amino acids. Unmatched junction bases numbered 4, after V lost 7 bases and J lost 4 bases. In germline, CDR1 is SNHLY, CDR2 FYNNEI. The CDR3 is CASTSQGNQPQHF. CDR3 sequence (DNA): TGTGCCAGCACCTCACAGGGGAATCAGCCCCAGCATTTT.

V is TRBV25-1 and J is TRBJ2-1; TRBD2 aligns across 7 bases. The V segment lost 1 base and the J segment 7 bases; nucleotides outside the gene matches: 7. The CDR3 is 15 residues long. Germline lookup yields CDR1 MGHDK and CDR2 SYGVNS. The CDR3 DNA sequence: TGTGCCAGCAGTGAATTAGGCGGGGGTAGGAATGAGCAGTTCTTC. Its protein is CASSELGGGRNEQFF. Full variable domain (rest looked up from reference TRBV25-1 and TRBJ2-1): EADIYQTPRYLVIGTGKKITLECSQTMGHDKMYWYQQDPGMELHLIHYSYGVNSTEKGDLSSESTVSRIRTEHFPLTLESARPSHTSQYLCASSELGGGRNEQFFGPGTRLTVL.

The chain employs TRBV5-1 and TRBJ1-4; D is unclear. The germline V gene has CDR1 SGHRS and CDR2 YFSETQ. There are 13 residues in the CDR3. The V gene lost 7 bases and the J gene lost 5 bases, with 12 bases spanning the gap. The CDR3 loop is CASSSPQNEKLFF. CDR3 sequence (DNA): TGCGCCAGCTCTAGCCCGCAAAATGAAAAACTGTTTTTT.

J is TRBJ2-7 and V is TRBV6-5, with 10 bases lining up with TRBD2. The length of the CDR3 is 13 residues. CDR1 and CDR2 from the germline V gene are MNHEY and SVGAGI. J gave up 4 bases and V 8 bases, and 5 bases lay outside the gene matches. The CDR3 nucleotides are TGTGCCAGCCGGAGCGGGGGGGCTTACGAGCAGTACTTC. Translation gives CASRSGGAYEQYF.

V is TRBV7-9 and J is TRBJ1-4, with D unresolved. V lost 5 bases and J 8 bases, leaving 3 bases between the germline ends. Germline assignment: CDR1 SEHNR and CDR2 FQNEAQ (reference sequence). This CDR3 spans 10 amino acids. The CDR3 bases are TGTGCCAGCAGCGGGGAAAAACTGTTTTTT. Translated, it gives CASSGEKLFF.

The V and J genes are TRBV5-6 and TRBJ2-7; 10 bases are a match to TRBD1. This CDR3 has 15 amino acids. Germline values: CDR1 SGHDT, CDR2 YYEEEE. Unmatched junction bases numbered 5, after V lost 1 base and J lost 4 bases. The CDR3 sequence: CASSLNWDRGYEQYF. CDR3 in DNA: TGTGCCAGCAGCTTGAACTGGGACAGGGGATACGAGCAGTACTTC. Together with reference TRBV5-6 and TRBJ2-7, the CDR3 gives the full variable domain: DAGVTQSPTHLIKTRGQQVTLRCSPKSGHDTVSWYQQALGQGPQFIFQYYEEEERQRGNFPDRFSGHQFPNYSSELNVNALLLGDSALYLCASSLNWDRGYEQYFGPGTRLTVT.

This chain links TRBV30 with TRBJ2-3; 9 bases align to TRBD2. With 0 bases clipped from V and 7 bases from J, the junction kept 5 bases outside the gene matches. The CDR3 has 14 amino acids. Germline V gives CDR1 GTSNPN, CDR2 SVGIG (reference sequence). The DNA of the CDR3 is TGTGCCTGGAGTGTACGAGCGGGGGGCAATACGCAGTATTTT. This translates into CAWSVRAGGNTQYF. Using reference TRBV30 and TRBJ2-3 for the parts outside the CDR3, the full variable domain is SQTIHQWPATLVQPVGSPLSLECTVEGTSNPNLYWYRQAAGRGLQLLFYSVGIGQISSEVPQNLSASRPQDRQFILSSKKLLLSDSGFYLCAWSVRAGGNTQYFGPGTRLTVL.